This T cell receptor (beta chain) emerged from a study of identical twins. Study findings and constraints: Memory repertoires lacked the insertion deficit that abundant cord blood beta clonotypes showed. Researchers reported weaker excess twin sharing in beta out-of-frame sequences.

Using its own MiXCR run on the 5' RACE reads, TCRdb lists one record per CDR3 protein. The table has around 340,000 distinct CDR3 sequences, 10% to 15% seen once. This clonotype was seen a few times. The antigen is unknown. These data also featured in a second study, about yellow fever vaccine responses in identical twins. As that report states: Twins reportedly showed a vaccine T cell response that seemed partly convergent and partly personalized.

The receptor was isolated from a woman in her late teens or twenties in good health. The specimen was CD8+ T cells sorted from blood.

The CDR3 DNA reads TGCAGCGTATTAGAGGGGGACTTATCCTACAATGAGCAGTTCTTC. It yields the protein CSVLEGDLSYNEQFF. The chain employs TRBV29-1 and TRBJ2-1; the D gene could be TRBD1 or TRBD2 (6 bases each). This CDR3 comprises 15 residues. Germline loops: CDR1 SQVTM, CDR2 ANQGSEA. V shed 6 bases and J shed 1 base, with 16 bases lying between them.